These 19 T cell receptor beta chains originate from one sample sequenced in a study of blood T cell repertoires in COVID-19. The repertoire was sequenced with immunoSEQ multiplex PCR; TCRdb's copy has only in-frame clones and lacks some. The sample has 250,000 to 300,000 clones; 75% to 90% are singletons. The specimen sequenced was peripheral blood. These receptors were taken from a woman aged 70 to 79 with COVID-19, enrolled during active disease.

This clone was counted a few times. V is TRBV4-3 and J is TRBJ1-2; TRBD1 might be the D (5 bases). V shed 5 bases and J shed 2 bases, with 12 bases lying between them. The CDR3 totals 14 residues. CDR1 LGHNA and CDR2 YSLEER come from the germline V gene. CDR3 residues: CASSMGGDNYGYTF. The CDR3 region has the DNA TGCGCCAGCAGCATGGGGGGGGACAACTATGGCTACACCTTC.

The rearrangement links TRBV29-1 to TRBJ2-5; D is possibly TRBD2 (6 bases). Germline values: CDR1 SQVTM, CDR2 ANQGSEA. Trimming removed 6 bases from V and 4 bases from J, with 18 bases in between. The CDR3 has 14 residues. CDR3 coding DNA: TGCAGCGTGGGCCGGGACTCCGCCGCAGAGACCCAGTACTTC. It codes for CSVGRDSAAETQYF.

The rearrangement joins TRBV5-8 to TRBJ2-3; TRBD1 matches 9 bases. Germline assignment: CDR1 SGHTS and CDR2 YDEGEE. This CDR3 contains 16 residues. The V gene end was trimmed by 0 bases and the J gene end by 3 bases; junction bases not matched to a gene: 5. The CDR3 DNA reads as TGTGCCAGCAGCTTGGTTGTTGGACAGGGGACAGATACGCAGTATTTT. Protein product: CASSLVVGQGTDTQYF. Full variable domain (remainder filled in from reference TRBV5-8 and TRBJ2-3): EAGVTQSPTHLIKTRGQQATLRCSPISGHTSVYWYQQALGLGLQFLLWYDEGEERNRGNFPPRFSGRQFPNYSSELNVNALELEDSALYLCASSLVVGQGTDTQYFGPGTRLTVL.

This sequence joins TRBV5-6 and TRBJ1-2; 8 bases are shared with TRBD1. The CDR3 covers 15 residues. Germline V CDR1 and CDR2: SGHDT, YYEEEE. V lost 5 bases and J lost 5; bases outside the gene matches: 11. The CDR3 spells CASRPGGLGPYGYTF. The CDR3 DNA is TGTGCCAGCAGACCAGGGGGCCTGGGCCCTTATGGCTACACCTTC.

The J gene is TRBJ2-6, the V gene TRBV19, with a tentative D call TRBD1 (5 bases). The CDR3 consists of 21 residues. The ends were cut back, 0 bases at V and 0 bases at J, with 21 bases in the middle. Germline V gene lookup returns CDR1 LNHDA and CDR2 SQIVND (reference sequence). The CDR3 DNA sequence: TGTGCCAGTAGTATAGATCTATTTGAAGGGGCTCGGATCTCTGGGGCCAACGTCCTGACTTTC. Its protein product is CASSIDLFEGARISGANVLTF.

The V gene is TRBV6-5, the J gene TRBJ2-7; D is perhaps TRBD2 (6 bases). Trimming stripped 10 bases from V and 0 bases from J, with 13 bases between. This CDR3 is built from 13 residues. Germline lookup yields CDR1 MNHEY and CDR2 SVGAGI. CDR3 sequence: CATRGSSSYEQYF. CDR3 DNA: TGTGCCACCCGGGGGTCGAGCTCCTACGAGCAGTACTTC.

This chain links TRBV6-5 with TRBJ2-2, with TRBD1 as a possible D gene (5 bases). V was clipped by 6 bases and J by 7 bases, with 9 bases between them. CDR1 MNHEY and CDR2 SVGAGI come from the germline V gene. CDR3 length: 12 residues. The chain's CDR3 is CASRVTDGELFF. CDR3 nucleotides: TGTGCCAGCAGGGTGACAGACGGGGAGCTGTTTTTT.

CDR3 DNA: TGCGCCAGCAGCTTGAATCCCACAGGGGACACCGGGGAGCTGTTTTTT. Protein sequence: CASSLNPTGDTGELFF. The chain carries TRBV5-1 and TRBJ2-2; 7 nucleotides align to TRBD1. Germline lookup yields CDR1 SGHRS and CDR2 YFSETQ. V gave up 1 base and J gave up 3 bases; unmatched junction bases: 6. This CDR3 has 16 residues.

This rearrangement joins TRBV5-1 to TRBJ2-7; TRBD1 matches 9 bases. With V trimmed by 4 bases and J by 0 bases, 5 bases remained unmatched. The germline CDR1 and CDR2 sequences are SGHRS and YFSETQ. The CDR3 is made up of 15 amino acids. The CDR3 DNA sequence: TGCGCCAGCAGCCAGACAGGGGGTTTCTCCTACGAGCAGTACTTC. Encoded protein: CASSQTGGFSYEQYF.

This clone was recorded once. The CDR3 DNA reads as TGCGCCAGCAGCATCTTAGCGGGGGGGCCAGAGGAGACCCAGTACTTC. Translating gives CASSILAGGPEETQYF. The chain is built from TRBV5-1 and TRBJ2-5; 11 bases fit TRBD2. The CDR3 consists of 16 residues. The germline V gene encodes CDR1 SGHRS and CDR2 YFSETQ. V gave up 4 bases and J gave up 5 bases; unmatched junction bases: 10.

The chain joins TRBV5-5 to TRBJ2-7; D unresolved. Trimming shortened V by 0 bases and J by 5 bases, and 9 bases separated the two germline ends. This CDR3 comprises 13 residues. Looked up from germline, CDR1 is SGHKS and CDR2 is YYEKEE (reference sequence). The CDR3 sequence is CASSLDVLNEQYF. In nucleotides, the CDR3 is TGTGCCAGCAGCTTGGACGTACTGAACGAGCAGTACTTC.

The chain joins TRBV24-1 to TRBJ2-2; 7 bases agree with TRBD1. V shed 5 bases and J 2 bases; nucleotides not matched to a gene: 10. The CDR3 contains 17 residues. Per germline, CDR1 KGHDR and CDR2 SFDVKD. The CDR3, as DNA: TGTGCCACCAGTGCTCGTCCGGGACAGAGTAACACCGGGGAGCTGTTTTTT. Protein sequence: CATSARPGQSNTGELFF.

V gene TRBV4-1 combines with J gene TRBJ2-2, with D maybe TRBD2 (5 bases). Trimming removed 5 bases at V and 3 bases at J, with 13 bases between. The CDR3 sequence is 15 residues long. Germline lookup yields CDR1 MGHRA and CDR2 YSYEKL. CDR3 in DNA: TGCGCCAGCAGCGTAGCCACTAGAGACACCGGGGAGCTGTTTTTT. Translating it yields CASSVATRDTGELFF.

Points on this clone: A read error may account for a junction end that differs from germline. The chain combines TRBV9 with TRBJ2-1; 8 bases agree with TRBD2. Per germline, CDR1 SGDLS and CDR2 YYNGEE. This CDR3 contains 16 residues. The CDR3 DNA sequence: TGTGCCAGCCGCGTAGCCCCGGGGGGGGGCCTCAATGAGCAGTTCTTC. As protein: CASRVAPGGGLNEQFF.

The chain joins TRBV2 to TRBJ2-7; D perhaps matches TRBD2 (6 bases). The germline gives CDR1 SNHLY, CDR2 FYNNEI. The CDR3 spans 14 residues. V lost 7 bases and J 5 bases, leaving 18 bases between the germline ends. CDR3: CASIAKGEVNEQYF. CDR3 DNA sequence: TGTGCCAGCATTGCAAAAGGGGAGGTGAACGAGCAGTACTTC.

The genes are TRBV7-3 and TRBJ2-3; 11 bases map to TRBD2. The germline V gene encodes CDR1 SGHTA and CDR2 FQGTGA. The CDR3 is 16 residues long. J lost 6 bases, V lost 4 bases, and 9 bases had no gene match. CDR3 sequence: CASSWIAGGQRDTQYF. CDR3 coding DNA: TGTGCCAGCAGCTGGATAGCGGGGGGGCAAAGGGATACGCAGTATTTT.

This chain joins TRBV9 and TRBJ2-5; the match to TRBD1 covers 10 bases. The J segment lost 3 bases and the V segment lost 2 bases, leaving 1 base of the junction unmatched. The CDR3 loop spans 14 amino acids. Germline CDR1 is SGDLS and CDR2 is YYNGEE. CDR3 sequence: CASSVTGGEETQYF. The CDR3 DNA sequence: TGTGCCAGCAGCGTGACAGGGGGCGAAGAGACCCAGTACTTC.

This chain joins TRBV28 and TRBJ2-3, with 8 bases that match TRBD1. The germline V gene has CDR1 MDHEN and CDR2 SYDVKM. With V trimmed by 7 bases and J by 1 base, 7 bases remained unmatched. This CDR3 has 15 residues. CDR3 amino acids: CASNVPGQGTDTQYF. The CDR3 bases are TGTGCCAGCAATGTACCGGGACAGGGCACAGATACGCAGTATTTT.

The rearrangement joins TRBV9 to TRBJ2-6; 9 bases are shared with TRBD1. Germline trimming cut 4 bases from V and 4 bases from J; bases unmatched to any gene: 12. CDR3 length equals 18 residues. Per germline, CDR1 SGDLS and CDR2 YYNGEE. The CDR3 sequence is CASSYSGTGTFGANVLTF. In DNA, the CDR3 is TGTGCCAGCAGCTACTCCGGGACAGGGACGTTCGGGGCCAACGTCCTGACTTTC.